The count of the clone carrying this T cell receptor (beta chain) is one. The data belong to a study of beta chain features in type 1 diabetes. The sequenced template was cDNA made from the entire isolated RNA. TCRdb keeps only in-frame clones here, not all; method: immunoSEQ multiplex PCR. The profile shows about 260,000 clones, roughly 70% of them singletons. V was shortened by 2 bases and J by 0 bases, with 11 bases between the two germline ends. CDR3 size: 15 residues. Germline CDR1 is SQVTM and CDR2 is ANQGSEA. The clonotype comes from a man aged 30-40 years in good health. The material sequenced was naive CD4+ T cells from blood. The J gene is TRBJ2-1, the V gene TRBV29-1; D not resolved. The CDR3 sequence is CSVESGKSSYNEQFF. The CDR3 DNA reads TGCAGCGTTGAATCGGGTAAAAGCTCCTACAATGAGCAGTTCTTC.